The next 26 T cell receptor beta chains were all read from a single sample in a study of identical twins. TCRdb re-called the 5' RACE reads through MiXCR, storing one row per CDR3 protein. This sample has 350,000 to 400,000 distinct CDR3 sequences, with roughly 10% found just once. The specimen sequenced was naive T cells sorted from blood. Every receptor here comes from a woman between 45 and 65 years old in good health.

V usage is TRBV12-3 or TRBV12-4 and J usage is TRBJ2-1, with D possibly TRBD1 on 5 matching bases. This CDR3 spans 16 amino acids. V was pared by 5 bases and J by 4 bases, with 18 bases between. The CDR3 sequence: CASSASSGIGYNEQFF. CDR3 DNA sequence: TGTGCCAGCAGTGCCTCATCAGGGATAGGTTACAATGAGCAGTTCTTC.

This clonotype was seen many times. The genes are TRBV10-3 and TRBJ2-1; 8 bases match TRBD1. V shed 0 bases and J 9 bases; nucleotides not matched to a gene: 13. Germline CDR1 and CDR2: ENHRY and SYGVKD. The CDR3 is 17 amino acids. The CDR3 DNA sequence: TGTGCCATCAGTGAGTCGCGAGACAGGGGTTCCCGGGGTGAGCAGTTCTTC. Protein: CAISESRDRGSRGEQFF.

This clonotype was detected a few times. This chain uses TRBV12-3 or TRBV12-4 with TRBJ2-7, with 9 bases matching TRBD1. V was clipped by 4 bases and J by 3 bases; unmatched bases: 10. This CDR3 region has 16 residues. CDR3 region: CASSSPRTGEGYEQYF. The CDR3 DNA sequence: TGTGCCAGCAGTTCTCCCCGGACAGGGGAGGGCTACGAGCAGTACTTC.

The chain joins TRBV12-3 or TRBV12-4 to TRBJ1-6; TRBD1 agrees at 8 bases. The CDR3 is 13 amino acids. V shed 6 bases, J shed 10 bases, and the junction held 5 bases outside the gene matches. For the CDR3, the DNA is TGTGCCAGCAGCTCAGGGGGCGGATCACCCCTCCACTTT. It codes for CASSSGGGSPLHF.

This clonotype was counted ten times or more. The chain has TRBV5-1 and TRBJ2-3; D tentatively fits TRBD1 or TRBD2 (5 bases each). Germline values: CDR1 SGHRS, CDR2 YFSETQ. Trimming removed 0 bases from V and 0 bases from J, with 5 bases in between. The CDR3 runs 14 residues. The CDR3 protein is CASSLGDSTDTQYF. CDR3 in DNA: TGCGCCAGCAGCTTGGGGGACAGCACAGATACGCAGTATTTT.

The gene calls are TRBV20-1 and TRBJ2-7; no clear D gene. There are 13 residues in the CDR3. Trimming removed 6 bases from V and 0 bases from J, with 12 bases in between. From germline, CDR1 is DFQATT and CDR2 SNEGSKA (reference sequence). CDR3 nucleotides: TGCAGTGCCCGCAGCGAGAGCTCCTACGAGCAGTACTTC. This gives the protein CSARSESSYEQYF.

This clonotype was recorded at least ten times. The V gene is TRBV20-1, the J gene TRBJ2-1; D gene ambiguous. This CDR3 has 12 residues. Germline CDR1 is DFQATT and CDR2 is SNEGSKA (reference sequence). The germline V and J ends were trimmed by 2 bases and 5 bases, with 7 bases remaining between them. CDR3 DNA: TGCAGTGCTAGACAGAGCAACAATGAGCAGTTCTTC. Its protein is CSARQSNNEQFF.

This clonotype came up many times. The rearrangement uses TRBV11-3 and TRBJ2-1; D not resolved. CDR3 length: 14 amino acids. With 1 base removed from V and 1 base from J, the gap between germline ends came to 5 bases. Germline CDR1 reads SGHNT; CDR2 reads YENEEA. CDR3 protein: CASSLVLSYNEQFF. For the CDR3, the DNA is TGTGCCAGCAGCTTAGTACTATCCTACAATGAGCAGTTCTTC.

The chain couples TRBV19 to TRBJ1-5; D is uncertain. V was cut by 3 bases and J by 6 bases, with 12 bases left in between. The CDR3 runs 14 residues. Germline CDR1 and CDR2: LNHDA and SQIVND (reference sequence). The CDR3 DNA sequence: TGTGCCAGTAGTATTGGTTTCGGTTCTCAGCCCCAGCATTTT. Its protein is CASSIGFGSQPQHF. The variable domain in full, completed from reference TRBV19 and TRBJ1-5, reads DGGITQSPKYLFRKEGQNVTLSCEQNLNHDAMYWYRQDPGQGLRLIYYSQIVNDFQKGDIAEGYSVSREKKESFPLTVTSAQKNPTAFYLCASSIGFGSQPQHFGDGTRLSIL.

This clonotype has a count of ten or more. The gene calls are TRBV4-1 and TRBJ2-1; D possibly corresponds to TRBD1 (6 bases). V was shortened by 2 bases and J by 5 bases, with 7 bases between the two germline ends. Germline-derived CDR1 and CDR2 are MGHRA and YSYEKL. This CDR3 has 13 residues. For the CDR3, the DNA is TGCGCCAGCAGCCAACACAGGGACAATGAGCAGTTCTTC. It yields the protein CASSQHRDNEQFF.

This clonotype was recorded a few times. CDR3 amino acids: CASSQPGLAVETQYF. For the CDR3, the DNA is TGCGCCAGCAGCCAACCGGGACTAGCGGTAGAGACCCAGTACTTC. The chain employs TRBV4-1 and TRBJ2-5; 11 bases line up with TRBD2. The CDR3 is made up of 15 amino acids. Germline CDR1 and CDR2: MGHRA and YSYEKL. The junction had 3 bases not matched to a gene; V was cut back by 2 bases and J by 4 bases.

This clonotype was seen ten or more times. V is TRBV20-1 and J is TRBJ2-1; 10 bases fit TRBD2. The CDR3 covers 14 residues. Germline lookup yields CDR1 DFQATT and CDR2 SNEGSKA (reference sequence). With 6 bases clipped from V and 8 bases from J, the junction kept 10 bases outside the gene matches. The CDR3 DNA is TGCAGTGCGCTAGCGGGAGAAGGGCACGATGAGCAGTTCTTC. This sequence encodes CSALAGEGHDEQFF.

This clonotype was counted many times. This rearrangement joins TRBV12-3 or TRBV12-4 to TRBJ2-7; 9 bases are a match to TRBD2. This CDR3 is built from 16 residues. The V and J ends lost 2 bases and 2 bases, in that order; junction bases with no gene match: 7. The CDR3 coding sequence is TGTGCCAGCAGTTTAAGGCGGCTAGCGGGAACCTACGAGCAGTACTTC. Residues: CASSLRRLAGTYEQYF.

This clonotype appeared a few times. The chain employs TRBV11-2 and TRBJ2-1, with 14 bases identical to TRBD2. Germline V lookup: CDR1 SGHAT, CDR2 FQNNGV. V gave up 3 bases and J gave up 6 bases; unmatched junction bases: 4. The CDR3 is made up of 16 amino acids. CDR3 in DNA: TGTGCCAGCAGCTTGGGACTAGCGGGAGCCTTCAATGAGCAGTTCTTC. Translated, it gives CASSLGLAGAFNEQFF.

In its sample, this clonotype was seen many times. The rearrangement joins TRBV2 to TRBJ2-3; no clear D. The germline CDR1 and CDR2 sequences are SNHLY and FYNNEI. The V and J ends lost 0 bases and 0 bases respectively, with 16 bases between them. The length of the CDR3 is 18 residues. The CDR3 DNA is TGTGCCAGCAGTGAAGCGGCCAATACTGGTTTTAGCACAGATACGCAGTATTTT. The encoded protein is CASSEAANTGFSTDTQYF.

This clonotype showed up many times. This chain joins TRBV14 and TRBJ2-1; D unclear. The CDR3 sequence is 13 residues long. Germline V gene lookup returns CDR1 SGHDN and CDR2 FVKESK. V was shortened by 5 bases and J by 3 bases, with 8 bases between the two germline ends. The CDR3 DNA reads TGTGCCAGCAGCTCTCTAGACTACAATGAGCAGTTCTTC. It is translated as CASSSLDYNEQFF.

This clonotype appeared many times. The V call is TRBV12-3 or TRBV12-4, the J call TRBJ2-3; TRBD1 is a possible D gene (6 bases). The CDR3 extends over 15 amino acids. V lost 3 bases to trimming and J lost 7 bases, with 17 bases between them. The CDR3 DNA sequence: TGTGCCAGCAGTTTCGGGGACACCACCTCTAATACGCAGTATTTT. It translates to CASSFGDTTSNTQYF.

The rearrangement uses TRBV12-3 or TRBV12-4 and TRBJ1-5; D gene uncertain. The CDR3 loop spans 13 amino acids. V was shortened by 8 bases and J by 6 bases, with 14 bases between the two germline ends. The CDR3 DNA sequence: TGTGCCAGCGCGGGCGGGGTGACTCAGCCCCAGCATTTT. This sequence encodes CASAGGVTQPQHF.

This clonotype has ten or more counts. V is TRBV15 and J is TRBJ2-1, with D unresolved. Germline loops: CDR1 LNHNV, CDR2 YYDKDF (reference sequence). V shed 3 bases and J shed 0 bases, with 6 bases lying between them. The length of the CDR3 is 14 residues. CDR3 region: CATSSPSSYNEQFF. In nucleotides, the CDR3 is TGTGCCACCAGCAGCCCGAGCTCCTACAATGAGCAGTTCTTC.

The chain is built from TRBV20-1 and TRBJ2-1, with D possibly matching TRBD2 (6 bases). This CDR3 region has 13 residues. Germline CDR1 and CDR2: DFQATT and SNEGSKA (reference sequence). Trimming removed 4 bases from V and 5 bases from J, with 12 bases in between. The CDR3 bases are TGCAGTGCTACCGGGACTGTCGACAATGAGCAGTTCTTC. Protein product: CSATGTVDNEQFF.

The sample holds a few counts of this clonotype. V gene TRBV10-3 combines with J gene TRBJ1-1; a weak D match, TRBD1 (6 bases). The CDR3 extends over 12 amino acids. V lost 6 bases and J 8 bases, leaving 13 bases between the germline ends. Germline lookup yields CDR1 ENHRY and CDR2 SYGVKD. The CDR3 DNA follows: TGTGCCATCAGGCCTACGGGGACAGAAGCTTTCTTT. It specifies CAIRPTGTEAFF.

This clonotype was counted a few times. This chain connects TRBV12-5 to TRBJ1-1; TRBD1 agrees at 7 bases. J lost 10 bases, V lost 1 base, and 12 bases had no gene match. Germline loops: CDR1 LGHNT, CDR2 FRNRAP. The CDR3 runs to 15 residues. CDR3: CASGLDFMTGKGAFF. The CDR3 nucleotides are TGTGCTAGTGGTTTGGACTTTATGACAGGGAAAGGAGCTTTCTTT.

This chain uses TRBV5-1 with TRBJ2-5; 7 bases match TRBD2. This CDR3 is 16 amino acids long. Losses at the gene ends were 5 bases for V and 1 base for J; bases not matched to a gene: 11. Germline V CDR1 and CDR2: SGHRS, YFSETQ. CDR3 sequence reads: CASRPLAHAIQETQYF. Written as DNA, the CDR3 is TGCGCCAGCAGACCACTAGCGCACGCGATCCAAGAGACCCAGTACTTC.

This clonotype appeared many times. The chain couples TRBV5-5 to TRBJ2-1; TRBD1 aligns across 8 bases. In germline, CDR1 is SGHKS, CDR2 YYEKEE (reference sequence). V gave up 6 bases and J gave up 6 bases; unmatched junction bases: 8. The CDR3 consists of 14 residues. The CDR3 region has the DNA TGTGCCAGCACCCCCTGGACAGGGTTCAATGAGCAGTTCTTC. Translating gives CASTPWTGFNEQFF.

The chain is built from TRBV5-1 and TRBJ2-5; D unclear. There are 13 residues in the CDR3. Deletions cut 1 base from V and 5 bases from J, with 9 bases between. Germline V gene data show CDR1 as SGHRS and CDR2 as YFSETQ. CDR3 nucleotide sequence: TGCGCCAGCAGCTTGTTGGTGGTGGAGACCCAGTACTTC. Translating gives CASSLLVVETQYF.

About this clonotype: The missing conserved phenylalanine or tryptophan at the end of this CDR3 makes a read error likely. The V and J genes are TRBV6-5 and TRBJ2-5; the match to TRBD2 covers 10 bases. J lost 4 bases, V lost 3 bases, and 5 bases had no gene match. The germline V gene has CDR1 MNHEY and CDR2 SVGAGI. The CDR3 covers 15 residues. CDR3 sequence: CASSYLPSGRETQYL. The CDR3 DNA follows: TGTGCCAGCAGTTATCTGCCTAGCGGGAGAGAGACCCAGTACCTC.